Presented here are 26 T cell receptor beta chains from one specimen sequenced in a study of blood T cells in healthy people across ages. Next came a second PCR, run for about 7 to 12 cycles, which used a sample-barcoded 5' primer along with a J-beta primer mix. MiXCR, run by TCRdb on the 5' RACE reads, gives a single entry per CDR3 protein. This sample has more than 650,000 distinct CDR3 sequences, with around a fifth found just once. The sample taken for sequencing was blood. Every receptor here comes from an older man in good health.

Details on this clonotype: The junction differs from germline at one of its ends, possibly a read error. The V and J genes are TRBV7-9 and TRBJ1-4, with D unclear. The CDR3 runs 14 residues. Germline CDR1 and CDR2: SEHNR and FQNEAQ (reference sequence). In DNA, the CDR3 is TGTGCCAGCAGCCCCCCAGACTCTTCCGTACCCCCACTTTTT. Translating gives CASSPPDSSVPPLF.

The V call is TRBV15, the J call TRBJ2-3, with a tentative D call TRBD2 (6 bases). V gave up 5 bases and J gave up 6 bases, with 21 bases separating them. This CDR3 contains 16 residues. Germline V gives CDR1 LNHNV, CDR2 YYDKDF (reference sequence). This chain's CDR3 is CATSGLTSSLFDTQYF. The CDR3 coding sequence is TGTGCCACCAGCGGACTGACTAGTTCTTTGTTCGATACGCAGTATTTT.

Many counts were recorded for this clonotype. The rearrangement uses TRBV29-1 and TRBJ1-1; 8 nucleotides align to TRBD1. Trimming removed 6 bases from V and 13 bases from J; junction bases left unmatched: 7. The CDR3 spans 10 residues. The germline V gene has CDR1 SQVTM and CDR2 ANQGSEA. The CDR3 DNA sequence: TGCAGCGTCAGGGACAGGCGGTGTTTCTTT. Its protein product is CSVRDRRCFF.

This clonotype was seen repeatedly, ten times or more. The chain links TRBV20-1 to TRBJ2-1; D gene uncertain. CDR3 length: 14 residues. In germline, CDR1 is DFQATT, CDR2 SNEGSKA (reference sequence). Trimming removed 6 bases from V and 3 bases from J, with 15 bases in between. The CDR3 is CSAKAASLYNEQFF. CDR3 coding DNA: TGCAGTGCCAAGGCGGCTAGTCTCTACAATGAGCAGTTCTTC.

This chain connects TRBV20-1 to TRBJ2-3; TRBD2 matches 11 bases. The CDR3 extends over 18 amino acids. Germline lookup yields CDR1 DFQATT and CDR2 SNEGSKA (reference sequence). V gave up 3 bases and J gave up 0 bases; unmatched junction bases: 11. CDR3 in amino acids: CSARKTLAGAVSTDTQYF. CDR3 DNA: TGCAGTGCTAGGAAGACACTAGCGGGGGCGGTTAGCACAGATACGCAGTATTTT.

This clonotype was counted between two and nine times. The rearrangement uses TRBV7-9 and TRBJ2-6; perhaps TRBD2 as D (6 bases). CDR1 SEHNR and CDR2 FQNEAQ come from the germline V gene (reference sequence). Trimming left V 3 bases short and J 0 bases short, with 12 bases between. There are 17 residues in the CDR3. For the CDR3, the DNA is TGTGCCAGCAGCTTGCCCGGGACTTACTCTGGGGCCAACGTCCTGACTTTC. Amino acid sequence: CASSLPGTYSGANVLTF. Complete variable domain (other parts from reference TRBV7-9 and TRBJ2-6): DTGVSQNPRHKITKRGQNVTFRCDPISEHNRLYWYRQTLGQGPEFLTYFQNEAQLEKSRLLSDRFSAERPKGSFSTLEIQRTEQGDSAMYLCASSLPGTYSGANVLTFGAGSRLTVL.

This clonotype was counted between two and nine times. The chain is built from TRBV12-3 or TRBV12-4 and TRBJ2-2; D is perhaps TRBD2 (5 bases). Trimming removed 5 bases from V and 8 bases from J, with 12 bases in between. The CDR3 sequence is 13 residues long. This chain's CDR3 is CASSPQRRGELFF. The DNA of the CDR3 is TGTGCCAGCAGTCCCCAGCGGAGGGGGGAGCTGTTTTTT.

This clonotype came up a few times. The genes are TRBV28 and TRBJ2-5; D ambiguous. The germline V and J ends were trimmed by 4 bases and 7 bases, with 7 bases remaining between them. Germline assignment: CDR1 MDHEN and CDR2 SYDVKM. The CDR3 is made up of 11 amino acids. The CDR3 here is CASSSHWTQYF. CDR3 sequence (DNA): TGTGCCAGCAGTTCACATTGGACCCAGTACTTC. Full variable domain (remainder filled in from reference TRBV28 and TRBJ2-5): DVKVTQSSRYLVKRTGEKVFLECVQDMDHENMFWYRQDPGLGLRLIYFSYDVKMKEKGDIPEGYSVSREKKERFSLILESASTNQTSMYLCASSSHWTQYFGPGTRLLVL.

This clonotype turned up a few times. This sequence joins TRBV7-8 and TRBJ2-1, with 11 nucleotides matching TRBD2. This CDR3 is built from 17 residues. The trim removed 8 bases at V and 0 bases at J, leaving 9 bases unmatched. Germline V gives CDR1 SGHVS, CDR2 FQNEAQ. The DNA for the CDR3 is TGTGCCAGCTCGGGGACTAGCGGTCTGAGCTCCTACAATGAGCAGTTCTTC. It translates to CASSGTSGLSSYNEQFF.

This clonotype was counted a few times. The V call is TRBV12-3 or TRBV12-4, the J call TRBJ2-7, with 9 positions matching TRBD1. CDR3 size: 14 residues. Trimming took 7 bases from V and 2 from J; bases not matched to a gene: 6. CDR3 DNA: TGTGCCAGCACCGGGGACAGGGAGACCTACGAGCAGTACTTC. It codes for CASTGDRETYEQYF.

The chain uses TRBV29-1 and TRBJ1-1; D call uncertain. Germline loops: CDR1 SQVTM, CDR2 ANQGSEA. This CDR3 contains 15 residues. Between the trimmed V and J ends, which lost 0 bases and 1 base, there was a span of 12 bases. The CDR3 bases are TGCAGCGTTGAAGATCAGTCAAGAGGGAACACTGAAGCTTTCTTT. This sequence encodes CSVEDQSRGNTEAFF.

This clonotype was observed a handful of times. One end of the junction fails to match germline, which may point to a read error. This chain connects TRBV18 to TRBJ2-5, with 9 bases fitting TRBD2. The CDR3 is 12 residues long. Germline CDR1 reads KGHSH; CDR2 reads LQKENI. Here the CDR3 reads CASSPGSSGEDF. The CDR3 DNA is TGTGCCAGCTCACCAGGGTCTAGCGGGGAAGACTTC.

This clonotype showed up just a few times. This sequence joins TRBV12-3 or TRBV12-4 and TRBJ2-3; D is ambiguous. This CDR3 is 14 amino acids long. V was trimmed by 3 bases and J by 5 bases, leaving 12 bases between them. The CDR3 nucleotides read TGTGCCAGCAGTTTGGTACCGGGTAGAGATACGCAGTATTTT. This sequence encodes CASSLVPGRDTQYF.

This clonotype was counted only a few times. The rearrangement links TRBV2 to TRBJ2-5; the D is unclear. The length of the CDR3 is 14 residues. The germline V gene has CDR1 SNHLY and CDR2 FYNNEI. Deletions cut 7 bases from V and 2 bases from J, with 14 bases between. The CDR3 here is CASMRFHTQETQYF. The CDR3 DNA reads as TGTGCCAGCATGAGGTTTCACACTCAAGAGACCCAGTACTTC.

Only a few counts were recorded for this clonotype. The chain has TRBV5-1 and TRBJ2-7; possibly TRBD1 for D (6 bases). Germline CDR1 is SGHRS and CDR2 is YFSETQ. The CDR3 length is 13 residues. Trimming shortened V by 4 bases and J by 3 bases, and 11 bases separated the two germline ends. In DNA form, the CDR3 reads TGCGCCAGCAGCCCCAGACAGGACTACGAGCAGTACTTC. Its translation is CASSPRQDYEQYF.

This clonotype was observed many times. The rearrangement uses TRBV20-1 and TRBJ1-4; D call uncertain. V was cut by 3 bases and J by 7 bases, with 12 bases left in between. The CDR3 has 13 amino acids. The germline V gene encodes CDR1 DFQATT and CDR2 SNEGSKA (reference sequence). CDR3 protein: CSASAPFGEKLFF. The DNA for the CDR3 is TGCAGTGCTAGTGCACCTTTTGGTGAAAAACTGTTTTTT.

This clonotype was recorded a few times. The chain uses TRBV19 and TRBJ2-7; the D is unclear. Near its end, the DNA agrees better with TRBJ2-5, so the J call may be wrong. Germline values: CDR1 LNHDA, CDR2 SQIVND (reference sequence). This CDR3 contains 12 residues. The DNA for the CDR3 is TGTGCCAGTAGTATAACTGGGGAGACCCAGTACTTC. Protein: CASSITGETQYF.

The V gene is TRBV20-1, the J gene TRBJ1-3, with D perhaps matching TRBD1 (6 bases). Germline CDR1 is DFQATT and CDR2 is SNEGSKA (reference sequence). The CDR3 has 15 residues. Deletions cut 4 bases from V and 0 bases from J, with 13 bases between. CDR3 sequence: CSAIDTGSSGNTIYF. The CDR3, as DNA: TGCAGTGCTATAGATACAGGGAGCTCTGGAAACACCATATATTTT.

This clonotype was counted only a few times. The V call is TRBV29-1, the J call TRBJ2-6; D remains unclear. Trimming left V 3 bases short and J 0 bases short, with 9 bases between. Germline V CDR1 and CDR2: SQVTM, ANQGSEA. The CDR3 is 15 amino acids. This chain's CDR3 is CSVEGFNSGANVLTF. In nucleotides, the CDR3 is TGCAGCGTTGAGGGATTTAACTCTGGGGCCAACGTCCTGACTTTC. The variable domain in full, completed from reference TRBV29-1 and TRBJ2-6, reads SAVISQKPSRDICQRGTSLTIQCQVDSQVTMMFWYRQQPGQSLTLIATANQGSEATYESGFVIDKFPISRPNLTFSTLTVSNMSPEDSSIYLCSVEGFNSGANVLTFGAGSRLTVL.

This clonotype was seen many times. The J gene is TRBJ2-5, the V gene TRBV6-6; D call uncertain. CDR1 is MNHNY, CDR2 SVGAGI, per germline (reference sequence). V lost 1 base and J 5 bases, leaving 11 bases between the germline ends. This CDR3 has 14 amino acids. In DNA, the CDR3 is TGTGCCAGCAGTTACTTTTACCCGCCGGAGACCCAGTACTTC. Translated: CASSYFYPPETQYF.

This clonotype appeared many times. The chain carries TRBV7-8 and TRBJ2-5; 9 nucleotides match TRBD1. The germline CDR1 and CDR2 sequences are SGHVS and FQNEAQ. Trimming took 2 bases from V and 4 from J; bases not matched to a gene: 5. This CDR3 comprises 15 residues. CDR3 protein: CASSLSGGQGETQYF. Written as DNA, the CDR3 is TGTGCCAGCAGCTTATCAGGGGGACAGGGAGAGACCCAGTACTTC.

The CDR3 loop reads CASSRGYEQFF. CDR3 nucleotides: TGTGCCAGCAGCAGGGGGTATGAGCAGTTCTTC. The chain carries TRBV6-5 and TRBJ2-1; 7 bases are a match to TRBD1. This CDR3 region has 11 residues. CDR1 and CDR2 (germline): MNHEY, SVGAGI. V trimming: 6 bases; J trimming: 8 bases; junction bases outside the gene matches: 1.

This clonotype was seen at least ten times. The chain recombines TRBV6-2 or TRBV6-3 with TRBJ2-3; the D gene is possibly TRBD2 (6 bases). CDR3 length: 14 amino acids. Germline CDR1 MNHEY, CDR2 SVGEGT. V was clipped by 2 bases and J by 2 bases, with 8 bases between them. This chain's CDR3 is CASSYGGFTDTQYF. The CDR3 DNA sequence: TGTGCCAGCAGTTACGGAGGGTTCACAGATACGCAGTATTTT.

This clonotype was seen a few times. Here the CDR3 reads CASSLEAATSYEQYF. The CDR3 nucleotides are TGCGCCAGCAGCTTGGAGGCAGCCACCTCCTACGAGCAGTACTTC. This chain links TRBV5-1 with TRBJ2-7; the D is unclear. V was cut by 0 bases and J by 0 bases, with 10 bases left in between. The CDR3 has 15 residues. Germline CDR1 reads SGHRS; CDR2 reads YFSETQ.

The rearrangement links TRBV3-1 to TRBJ2-4; 9 nucleotides agree with TRBD1. This CDR3 has 16 residues. Germline V CDR1 and CDR2: LGHDT, YNNKEL (reference sequence). V trimming: 1 base; J trimming: 6 bases; junction bases outside the gene matches: 7. CDR3 nucleotides: TGTGCCAGCAGCCAAGGAGGACAGGGGCTTGGAAACATTCAGTACTTC. This codes for CASSQGGQGLGNIQYF.

This clonotype appeared a few times. The genes are TRBV20-1 and TRBJ2-1; TRBD2 is a possible D gene (5 bases). This CDR3 comprises 15 residues. Per germline, CDR1 DFQATT and CDR2 SNEGSKA (reference sequence). The germline V and J ends were trimmed by 1 base and 0 bases, with 10 bases remaining between them. The CDR3 protein is CSARVPGSSYNEQFF. CDR3 coding DNA: TGCAGTGCTAGAGTCCCGGGGAGCTCCTACAATGAGCAGTTCTTC.